What follows are 2 T cell receptor beta chains derived from one specimen sequenced in a study of early T cells in non-severe SARS-CoV-2 infection. One entry per CDR3 protein, called by TCRdb with MiXCR from the 5' RACE reads. The data contain 97,000 or so distinct CDR3 sequences, around 13% of them singletons. The sequenced sample consisted of whole blood. The receptor set was obtained from an adult who was a healthcare worker with PCR-confirmed SARS-CoV-2 infection or an uninfected control (not recorded which).

A remark on this clonotype: A much larger clone is a single base away; this may be a read error. V usage is TRBV19 and J usage is TRBJ2-1; 7 positions match TRBD2. V shed 3 bases and J 2 bases; nucleotides not matched to a gene: 7. The CDR3 contains 16 residues. Per germline, CDR1 LNHDA and CDR2 SQIVND (reference sequence). CDR3 amino acids: CASSIGSGRTYNEQFF. CDR3 coding DNA: TGTGCCAGTAGTATTGGTAGCGGGCGGACCTACAATGAGCAGTTCTTC.

The chain combines TRBV12-3 or TRBV12-4 with TRBJ2-1; D is unresolved. The CDR3 is 12 amino acids. V lost 3 bases, J lost 8 bases, and 8 bases lay in between. The CDR3 region is CASSLVSDEQFF. In DNA, the CDR3 is TGTGCCAGCAGTTTGGTAAGCGATGAGCAGTTCTTC.